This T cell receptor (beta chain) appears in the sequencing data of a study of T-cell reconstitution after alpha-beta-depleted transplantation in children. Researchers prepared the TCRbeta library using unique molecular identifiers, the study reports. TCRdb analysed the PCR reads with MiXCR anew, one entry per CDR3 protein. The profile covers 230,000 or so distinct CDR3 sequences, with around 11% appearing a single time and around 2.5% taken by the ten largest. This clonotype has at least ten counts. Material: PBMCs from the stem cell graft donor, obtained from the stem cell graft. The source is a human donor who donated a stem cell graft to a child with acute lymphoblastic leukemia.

CDR3 loop: CASSLQGAGAGELFF. CDR3 DNA sequence: TGTGCCAGCAGTTTACAGGGGGCAGGCGCCGGGGAGCTGTTTTTT. The genes are TRBV12-3 or TRBV12-4 and TRBJ2-2; 8 bases match TRBD1. V gave up 2 bases and J gave up 6 bases; unmatched junction bases: 5. CDR3 size: 15 residues.